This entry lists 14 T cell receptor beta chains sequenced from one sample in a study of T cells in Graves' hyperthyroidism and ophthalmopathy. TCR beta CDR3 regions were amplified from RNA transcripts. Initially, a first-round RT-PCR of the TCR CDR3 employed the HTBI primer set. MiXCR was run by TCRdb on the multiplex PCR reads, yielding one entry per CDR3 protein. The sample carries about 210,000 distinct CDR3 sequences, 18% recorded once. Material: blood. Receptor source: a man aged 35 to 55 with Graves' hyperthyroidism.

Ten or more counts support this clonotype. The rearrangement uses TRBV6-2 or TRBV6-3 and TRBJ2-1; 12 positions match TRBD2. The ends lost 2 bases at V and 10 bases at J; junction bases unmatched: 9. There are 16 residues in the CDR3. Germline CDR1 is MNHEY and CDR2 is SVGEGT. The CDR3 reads CASSYRLAGGPQEQFF. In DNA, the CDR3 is TGTGCCAGCAGTTACCGGCTAGCGGGGGGGCCCCAAGAGCAGTTCTTC.

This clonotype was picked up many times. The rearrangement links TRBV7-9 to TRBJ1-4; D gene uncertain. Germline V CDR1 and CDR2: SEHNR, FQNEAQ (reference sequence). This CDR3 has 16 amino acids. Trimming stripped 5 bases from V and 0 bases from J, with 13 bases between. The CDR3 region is CASSKSLGATNEKLFF. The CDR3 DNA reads TGTGCCAGCAGCAAAAGCCTCGGAGCAACTAATGAAAAACTGTTTTTT. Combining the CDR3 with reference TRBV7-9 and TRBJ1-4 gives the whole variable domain DTGVSQNPRHKITKRGQNVTFRCDPISEHNRLYWYRQTLGQGPEFLTYFQNEAQLEKSRLLSDRFSAERPKGSFSTLEIQRTEQGDSAMYLCASSKSLGATNEKLFFGSGTQLSVL.

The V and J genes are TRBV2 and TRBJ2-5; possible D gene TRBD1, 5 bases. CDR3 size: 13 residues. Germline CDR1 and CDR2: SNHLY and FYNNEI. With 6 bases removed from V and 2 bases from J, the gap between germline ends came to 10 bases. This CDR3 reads CASRGPVQETQYF. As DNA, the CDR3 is TGTGCCAGCAGGGGGCCGGTTCAAGAGACCCAGTACTTC.

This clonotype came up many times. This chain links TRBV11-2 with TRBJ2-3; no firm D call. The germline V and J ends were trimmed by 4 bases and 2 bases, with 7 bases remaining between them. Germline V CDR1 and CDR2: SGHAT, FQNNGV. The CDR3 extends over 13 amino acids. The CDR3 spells CASSSPPTDTQYF. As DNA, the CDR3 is TGTGCCAGCAGCTCACCCCCCACAGATACGCAGTATTTT.

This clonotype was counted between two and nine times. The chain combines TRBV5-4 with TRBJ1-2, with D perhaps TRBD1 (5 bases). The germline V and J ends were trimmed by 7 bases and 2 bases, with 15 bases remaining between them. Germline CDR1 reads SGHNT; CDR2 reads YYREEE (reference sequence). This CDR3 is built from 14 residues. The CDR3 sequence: CASSTGTRNYGYTF. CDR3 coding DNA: TGTGCCAGCTCTACCGGGACCCGCAACTATGGCTACACCTTC.

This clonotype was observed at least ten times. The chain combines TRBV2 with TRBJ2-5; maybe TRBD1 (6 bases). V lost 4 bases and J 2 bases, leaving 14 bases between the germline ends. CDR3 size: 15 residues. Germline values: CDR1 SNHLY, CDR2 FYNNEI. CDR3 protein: CASSGVGTPQETQYF. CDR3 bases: TGTGCCAGCAGTGGGGTGGGGACACCTCAAGAGACCCAGTACTTC.

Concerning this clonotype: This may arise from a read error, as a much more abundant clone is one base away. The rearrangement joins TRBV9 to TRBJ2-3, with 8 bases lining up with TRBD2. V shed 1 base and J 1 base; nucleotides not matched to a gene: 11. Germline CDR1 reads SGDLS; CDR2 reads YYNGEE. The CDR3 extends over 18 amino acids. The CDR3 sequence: CASSVRPAGVLRTDTQYF. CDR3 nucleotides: TGTGCCAGCAGCGTACGACCAGCGGGGGTGCTCCGCACAGATACGCAGTATTTT.

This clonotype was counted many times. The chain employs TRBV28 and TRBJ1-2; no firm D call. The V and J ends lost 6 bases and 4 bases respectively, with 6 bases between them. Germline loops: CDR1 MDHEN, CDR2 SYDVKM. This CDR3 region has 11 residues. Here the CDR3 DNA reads TGTGCCAGCAGGTACGTCTATGGCTACACCTTC. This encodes CASRYVYGYTF.

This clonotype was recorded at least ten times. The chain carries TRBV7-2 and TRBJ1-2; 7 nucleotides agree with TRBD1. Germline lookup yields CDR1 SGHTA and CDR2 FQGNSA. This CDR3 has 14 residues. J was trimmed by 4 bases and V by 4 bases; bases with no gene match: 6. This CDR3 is CASSSSGTVYGYTF. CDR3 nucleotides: TGTGCCAGCAGCTCGTCCGGGACAGTCTATGGCTACACCTTC.

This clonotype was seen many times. The CDR3 reads CASSLDGTSGGETQYF. CDR3 nucleotides: TGTGCCAGCAGCTTAGACGGGACTAGCGGGGGAGAGACCCAGTACTTC. The chain has TRBV11-3 and TRBJ2-5; 14 nucleotides agree with TRBD2. V lost 0 bases, J lost 4 bases, and 1 base stayed unmatched. There are 16 residues in the CDR3. Germline CDR1 SGHNT, CDR2 YENEEA.

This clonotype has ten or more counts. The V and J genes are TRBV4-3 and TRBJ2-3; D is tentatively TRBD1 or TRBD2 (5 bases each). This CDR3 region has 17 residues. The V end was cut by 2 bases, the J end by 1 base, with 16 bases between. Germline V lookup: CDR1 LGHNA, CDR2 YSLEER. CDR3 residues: CASSQRHGAGGTDTQYF. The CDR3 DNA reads TGCGCCAGCAGCCAACGCCACGGGGCCGGAGGCACAGATACGCAGTATTTT.

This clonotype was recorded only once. The DNA of the CDR3 is TGCGCCAGCAGCTTGGACGGGGGCCAGCCTTATGGCTACACCTTC. Translated: CASSLDGGQPYGYTF. The chain couples TRBV5-1 to TRBJ1-2; tentative D call: TRBD1 (6 bases). Trimming shortened V by 0 bases and J by 5 bases, and 14 bases separated the two germline ends. The CDR3 covers 15 residues. Per germline, CDR1 SGHRS and CDR2 YFSETQ.

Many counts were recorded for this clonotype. CDR3 DNA sequence: TGTGCCAGCTCACCGGACAGGGCCTCCTACGAGCAGTACTTC. This gives the protein CASSPDRASYEQYF. The chain couples TRBV18 to TRBJ2-7; 8 bases agree with TRBD1. This CDR3 region has 14 residues. V shed 3 bases, J shed 0 bases, and the junction held 1 base outside the gene matches. CDR1 and CDR2 from the germline V gene are KGHSH and LQKENI.

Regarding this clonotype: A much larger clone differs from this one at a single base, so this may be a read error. This CDR3 reads CAWDSGTRNEQFF. The DNA of the CDR3 is TGTGCCTGGGATTCAGGGACTAGGAATGAGCAGTTCTTC. The chain combines TRBV30 with TRBJ2-1; TRBD2 aligns across 8 bases. Germline V gives CDR1 GTSNPN, CDR2 SVGIG (reference sequence). This CDR3 region has 13 residues. The junction had 7 bases not matched to a gene; V was cut back by 5 bases and J by 7 bases.